This TCR beta chain was retrieved from a study of CD8 T cells in ankylosing spondylitis. TCRdb ran MiXCR on the 5' RACE reads and lists one entry per CDR3 protein. This sample yields just over 350,000 distinct CDR3 sequences, of which approximately 22% are seen a single time; around 13% belongs to the top ten. Trimming pared 4 bases from V and 0 bases from J, leaving 9 bases between. The CDR3 runs 14 residues. The V gene's germline CDR1 is LNHNV and CDR2 YYDKDF (reference sequence). Sequencing was done on a sample of blood, either unsorted or a sorted T cell fraction (not recorded which). This chain uses TRBV15 with TRBJ2-5; the D is unclear. The clonotype was recovered from a male donor with ankylosing spondylitis or in good health (not recorded which). The DNA of the CDR3 is TGTGCCACCAGCACCGACGGTTACCAAGAGACCCAGTACTTC. This encodes CATSTDGYQETQYF. Filled out from reference TRBV15 and TRBJ2-5, the complete variable domain reads DAMVIQNPRYQVTQFGKPVTLSCSQTLNHNVMYWYQQKSSQAPKLLFHYYDKDFNNEADTPDNFQSRRPNTSFCFLDIRSPGLGDTAMYLCATSTDGYQETQYFGPGTRLLVL.